This is a list of T cell receptor beta chains from one sample in a study of blood T cell repertoires in COVID-19. Measured with immunoSEQ multiplex PCR; TCRdb has only the in-frame clones, and not every one. The profile shows about 150,000 clones, around four fifths of them singletons. The material sequenced was peripheral blood. The source of these receptors is a woman over 75 with COVID-19, enrolled during active disease. Both conserved end residues are part of each CDR3. Each record gives: CDR3 protein, CDR3 DNA, J gene, clone size, D gene, V gene. D genes are given only for firm matches. Clone size is given for some rows only: seen once, a few or many times, or a class if the clone is expanded.

CDR3aa: CASSGTGVGYGYTF; CDR3nt: TGTGCCAGCAGTGGGACAGGGGTTGGGTATGGCTACACCTTC; j_gene: TRBJ1-2; abundance: -; d_gene: TRBD1; v_gene: TRBV2
CDR3aa: CASSQSSRQRDTDTQYF; CDR3nt: TGCGCCAGCAGTCAATCGTCCCGTCAGCGGGACACAGATACGCAGTATTTT; j_gene: TRBJ2-3; abundance: -; d_gene: TRBD2; v_gene: TRBV23-1
CDR3aa: CASSEEGTDTQYF; CDR3nt: TGCGCCAGCAGCGAAGAGGGCACAGATACGCAGTATTTT; j_gene: TRBJ2-3; abundance: -; d_gene: -; v_gene: TRBV5-1
CDR3aa: CSVEDPGQPQHF; CDR3nt: TGCAGCGTTGAAGACCCCGGTCAGCCCCAGCATTTT; j_gene: TRBJ1-5; abundance: -; d_gene: -; v_gene: TRBV29-1
CDR3aa: CASSWTGTQETQYF; CDR3nt: TGTGCCAGCAGCTGGACAGGGACGCAAGAGACCCAGTACTTC; j_gene: TRBJ2-5; abundance: -; d_gene: TRBD1; v_gene: TRBV5-6
CDR3aa: CASSSHGTGGSYEQYF; CDR3nt: TGCGCCAGCAGCTCACACGGGACAGGGGGCTCCTACGAGCAGTACTTC; j_gene: TRBJ2-7; abundance: once; d_gene: TRBD1; v_gene: TRBV5-1
CDR3aa: CASSTLGVRLYGYTF; CDR3nt: TGTGCCAGCAGCACATTGGGAGTGAGACTCTATGGCTACACCTTC; j_gene: TRBJ1-2; abundance: -; d_gene: -; v_gene: TRBV28
CDR3aa: CASSLWGLAGVEQYF; CDR3nt: TGTGCCAGCAGTTTATGGGGACTAGCGGGAGTCGAGCAGTACTTC; j_gene: TRBJ2-7; abundance: once; d_gene: TRBD2; v_gene: TRBV28
CDR3aa: CASSFTGTGREKLFF; CDR3nt: TGTGCCAGCAGCTTTACCGGGACAGGGCGGGAAAAACTGTTTTTT; j_gene: TRBJ1-4; abundance: -; d_gene: TRBD1; v_gene: TRBV7-2
CDR3aa: CASSLVGGQTNQPQHF; CDR3nt: TGTGCCAGCAGCTTAGTTGGGGGACAGACAAATCAGCCCCAGCATTTT; j_gene: TRBJ1-5; abundance: -; d_gene: TRBD1; v_gene: TRBV7-2
CDR3aa: CASSLDTNSNQPQHF; CDR3nt: TGTGCCAGCAGCCTGGACACCAATAGCAATCAGCCCCAGCATTTT; j_gene: TRBJ1-5; abundance: once; d_gene: -; v_gene: TRBV6-5
CDR3aa: CASRRLAGGTNTGELFF; CDR3nt: TGTGCCAGCAGAAGACTAGCGGGGGGGACGAACACCGGGGAGCTGTTTTTT; j_gene: TRBJ2-2; abundance: -; d_gene: TRBD2; v_gene: TRBV2
CDR3aa: CASSPWTGEGDTQYF; CDR3nt: TGTGCCAGCTCCCCGTGGACAGGGGAGGGAGATACGCAGTATTTT; j_gene: TRBJ2-3; abundance: -; d_gene: TRBD1; v_gene: TRBV18
CDR3aa: CASSPRTGDYLPNYGYTF; CDR3nt: TGTGCCAGCTCACCCCGGACAGGGGATTATCTTCCGAACTATGGCTACACCTTC; j_gene: TRBJ1-2; abundance: few; d_gene: TRBD1; v_gene: TRBV18
CDR3aa: CAIQGMDTGELFF; CDR3nt: TGCGCCATTCAGGGCATGGACACCGGGGAGCTGTTTTTT; j_gene: TRBJ2-2; abundance: few; d_gene: -; v_gene: TRBV5-1
CDR3aa: CASSPRQGQETQYF; CDR3nt: TGTGCCAGCTCACCACGACAGGGCCAAGAGACCCAGTACTTC; j_gene: TRBJ2-5; abundance: -; d_gene: TRBD1; v_gene: TRBV18
CDR3aa: CASSYWEKPHEQYF; CDR3nt: TGTGCCAGCAGTTACTGGGAGAAGCCTCACGAGCAGTACTTC; j_gene: TRBJ2-7; abundance: -; d_gene: -; v_gene: TRBV6-5
CDR3aa: CASSQSRGQFIRWNTEAFF; CDR3nt: TGCGCCAGCAGTCAATCGCGGGGACAGTTCATAAGGTGGAACACTGAAGCTTTCTTT; j_gene: TRBJ1-1; abundance: -; d_gene: TRBD1; v_gene: TRBV23-1
CDR3aa: CATRDRAPGNEKLFF; CDR3nt: TGTGCCACCCGGGACAGGGCACCAGGTAATGAAAAACTGTTTTTT; j_gene: TRBJ1-4; abundance: -; d_gene: TRBD1; v_gene: TRBV15
CDR3aa: CSASRQDGTDTQYF; CDR3nt: TGCAGTGCTAGTAGGCAAGACGGGACAGATACGCAGTATTTT; j_gene: TRBJ2-3; abundance: -; d_gene: -; v_gene: TRBV20-1
CDR3aa: CASSQVSGSGNTIYF; CDR3nt: TGCGCCAGCAGCCAAGTGTCCGGGTCTGGAAACACCATATATTTT; j_gene: TRBJ1-3; abundance: -; d_gene: -; v_gene: TRBV4-1
CDR3aa: CASSPGGDNYGYTF; CDR3nt: TGTGCCAGCAGCCCCGGGGGGGACAACTATGGCTACACCTTC; j_gene: TRBJ1-2; abundance: once; d_gene: -; v_gene: TRBV2
CDR3aa: CASSYSFGTGYGYTF; CDR3nt: TGTGCCAGCAGTTACTCATTTGGGACAGGGTATGGCTACACCTTC; j_gene: TRBJ1-2; abundance: -; d_gene: TRBD1; v_gene: TRBV6-5
CDR3aa: CASSQSPGQPGFTSQHF; CDR3nt: TGTGCCAGCAGCCAATCCCCAGGACAGCCGGGTTTCACGTCCCAGCATTTT; j_gene: TRBJ1-5; abundance: -; d_gene: -; v_gene: TRBV3-1/TRBV3-2
CDR3aa: CASSIPGAGNQPQHF; CDR3nt: TGTGCCAGTAGTATCCCAGGGGCAGGCAATCAGCCCCAGCATTTT; j_gene: TRBJ1-5; abundance: -; d_gene: -; v_gene: TRBV19
CDR3aa: CASSQARGSPGELFF; CDR3nt: TGCGCCAGCAGCCAAGCTAGGGGGAGTCCCGGGGAGCTGTTTTTT; j_gene: TRBJ2-2; abundance: -; d_gene: -; v_gene: TRBV4-1
CDR3aa: CAISGTGGSYEQYF; CDR3nt: TGTGCCATCAGTGGGACAGGGGGCTCCTACGAGCAGTACTTC; j_gene: TRBJ2-7; abundance: once; d_gene: TRBD1; v_gene: TRBV10-3
CDR3aa: CAMQAGVTYEQYF; CDR3nt: TGTGCCATGCAGGCGGGAGTGACCTACGAGCAGTACTTC; j_gene: TRBJ2-7; abundance: few; d_gene: TRBD2; v_gene: TRBV10-3
CDR3aa: CASSLSGALVTQYF; CDR3nt: TGTGCCAGCAGTTTATCGGGGGCGTTGGTGACCCAGTACTTC; j_gene: TRBJ2-5; abundance: -; d_gene: -; v_gene: TRBV27
CDR3aa: CASSRGGRASNEQFF; CDR3nt: TGTGCCAGCAGCAGGGGCGGGAGGGCCTCCAATGAGCAGTTCTTC; j_gene: TRBJ2-1; abundance: few; d_gene: TRBD2; v_gene: TRBV25-1
CDR3aa: CAWSVRYEQYF; CDR3nt: TGTGCCTGGAGTGTCCGCTACGAGCAGTACTTC; j_gene: TRBJ2-7; abundance: -; d_gene: -; v_gene: TRBV30
CDR3aa: CASSRTGGWQFF; CDR3nt: TGTGCCAGCAGCCGGACAGGAGGTTGGCAGTTCTTC; j_gene: TRBJ2-1; abundance: -; d_gene: TRBD1; v_gene: TRBV5-6
CDR3aa: CAWSPSRNQPQHF; CDR3nt: TGTGCCTGGAGCCCGAGCCGGAATCAGCCCCAGCATTTT; j_gene: TRBJ1-5; abundance: -; d_gene: -; v_gene: TRBV30
CDR3aa: CASSPLAQGYEQYF; CDR3nt: TGTGCCAGCTCACCATTGGCGCAGGGCTACGAGCAGTACTTC; j_gene: TRBJ2-7; abundance: -; d_gene: -; v_gene: TRBV18
CDR3aa: CASSWQGPDTQYF; CDR3nt: TGTGCCAGCAGTTGGCAGGGGCCAGATACGCAGTATTTT; j_gene: TRBJ2-3; abundance: -; d_gene: -; v_gene: TRBV28
CDR3aa: CASSPTGGATGGYTF; CDR3nt: TGTGCCAGCTCACCAACCGGTGGGGCGACTGGGGGCTACACCTTC; j_gene: TRBJ1-2; abundance: -; d_gene: -; v_gene: TRBV18
CDR3aa: CASSSLGQGEKTQYF; CDR3nt: TGTGCCAGCAGTTCCCTCGGACAGGGGGAGAAGACCCAGTACTTC; j_gene: TRBJ2-5; abundance: -; d_gene: TRBD1; v_gene: TRBV28
CDR3aa: CASRGGNEQFF; CDR3nt: TGTGCCAGCAGGGGAGGCAATGAGCAGTTCTTC; j_gene: TRBJ2-1; abundance: few; d_gene: -; v_gene: TRBV27
CDR3aa: CAWSVDRGTEAFF; CDR3nt: TGTGCCTGGAGTGTCGACAGGGGCACTGAAGCTTTCTTT; j_gene: TRBJ1-1; abundance: -; d_gene: TRBD1; v_gene: TRBV30
CDR3aa: CASSFTALGYEQYF; CDR3nt: TGCGCCAGCAGCTTTACAGCCTTAGGCTACGAGCAGTACTTC; j_gene: TRBJ2-7; abundance: -; d_gene: -; v_gene: TRBV5-1
CDR3aa: CAIKSNAGAGADTQYF; CDR3nt: TGTGCCATCAAGAGTAATGCAGGGGCAGGAGCAGATACGCAGTATTTT; j_gene: TRBJ2-3; abundance: -; d_gene: -; v_gene: TRBV10-3